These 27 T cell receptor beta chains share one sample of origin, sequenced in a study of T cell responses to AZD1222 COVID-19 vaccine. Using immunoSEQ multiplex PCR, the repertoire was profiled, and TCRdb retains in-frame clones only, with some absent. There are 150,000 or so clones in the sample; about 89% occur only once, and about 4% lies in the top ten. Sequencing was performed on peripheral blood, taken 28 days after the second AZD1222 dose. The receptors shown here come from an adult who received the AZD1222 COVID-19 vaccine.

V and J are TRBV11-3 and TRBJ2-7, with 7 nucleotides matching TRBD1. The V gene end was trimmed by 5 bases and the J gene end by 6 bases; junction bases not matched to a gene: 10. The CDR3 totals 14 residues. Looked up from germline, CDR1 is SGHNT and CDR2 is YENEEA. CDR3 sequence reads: CASSLRGSGGEQYF. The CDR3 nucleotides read TGTGCCAGCAGCCTTAGAGGGTCAGGGGGCGAGCAGTACTTC. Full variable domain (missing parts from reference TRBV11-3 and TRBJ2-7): EAGVVQSPRYKIIEKKQPVAFWCNPISGHNTLYWYLQNLGQGPELLIRYENEEAVDDSQLPKDRFSAERLKGVDSTLKIQPAELGDSAVYLCASSLRGSGGEQYFGPGTRLTVT.

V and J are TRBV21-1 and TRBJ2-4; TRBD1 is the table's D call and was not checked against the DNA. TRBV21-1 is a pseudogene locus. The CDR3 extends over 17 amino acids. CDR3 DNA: TGTGCCAGCAGCAAATGGGAAAGACAGTTAGCCAAAAACATTCAGTACTTC. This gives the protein CASSKWERQLAKNIQYF.

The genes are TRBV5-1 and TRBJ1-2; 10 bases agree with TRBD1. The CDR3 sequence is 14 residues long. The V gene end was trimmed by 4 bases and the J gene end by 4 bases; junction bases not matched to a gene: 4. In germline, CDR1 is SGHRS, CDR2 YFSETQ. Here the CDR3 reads CASSKTGGGYGYTF. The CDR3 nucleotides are TGCGCCAGCAGCAAGACAGGGGGCGGCTATGGCTACACCTTC.

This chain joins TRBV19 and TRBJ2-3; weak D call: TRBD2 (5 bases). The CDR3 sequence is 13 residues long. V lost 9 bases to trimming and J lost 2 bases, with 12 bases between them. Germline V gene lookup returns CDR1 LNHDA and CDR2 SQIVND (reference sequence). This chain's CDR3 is CASGPGFTDTQYF. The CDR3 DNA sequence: TGTGCCAGCGGGCCGGGATTCACAGATACGCAGTATTTT.

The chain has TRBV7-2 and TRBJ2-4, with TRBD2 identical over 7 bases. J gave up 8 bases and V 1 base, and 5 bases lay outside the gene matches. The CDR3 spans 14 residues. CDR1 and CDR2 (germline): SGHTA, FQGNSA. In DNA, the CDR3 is TGTGCCAGCAGCTTAGGGGCGGGAGTCCACATTCAGTACTTC. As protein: CASSLGAGVHIQYF.

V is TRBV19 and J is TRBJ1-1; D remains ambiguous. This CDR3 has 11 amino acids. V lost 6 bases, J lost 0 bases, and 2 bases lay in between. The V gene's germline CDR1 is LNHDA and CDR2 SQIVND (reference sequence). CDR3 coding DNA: TGTGCCAGTAGCCTGAACACTGAAGCTTTCTTT. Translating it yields CASSLNTEAFF.

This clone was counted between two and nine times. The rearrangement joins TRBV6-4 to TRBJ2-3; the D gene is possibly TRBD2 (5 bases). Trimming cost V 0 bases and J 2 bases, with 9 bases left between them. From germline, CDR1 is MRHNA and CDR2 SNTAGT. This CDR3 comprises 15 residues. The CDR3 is CASSDSPADTDTQYF. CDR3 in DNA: TGTGCCAGCAGTGACTCACCAGCGGACACAGATACGCAGTATTTT.

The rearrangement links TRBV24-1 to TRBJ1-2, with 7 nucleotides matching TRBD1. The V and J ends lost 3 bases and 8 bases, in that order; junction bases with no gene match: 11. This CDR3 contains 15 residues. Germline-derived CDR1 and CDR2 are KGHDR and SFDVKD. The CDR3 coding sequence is TGTGCCACCAGTGATGAGATGGACAGGATAGGAGGCTACACCTTC. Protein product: CATSDEMDRIGGYTF.

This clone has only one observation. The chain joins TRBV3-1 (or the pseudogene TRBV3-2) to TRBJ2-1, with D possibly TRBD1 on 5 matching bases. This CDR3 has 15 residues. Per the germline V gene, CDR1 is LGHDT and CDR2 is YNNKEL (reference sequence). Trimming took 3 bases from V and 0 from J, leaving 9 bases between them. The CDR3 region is CASSQQGSSYNEQFF. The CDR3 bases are TGTGCCAGCAGCCAGCAGGGAAGCTCCTACAATGAGCAGTTCTTC.

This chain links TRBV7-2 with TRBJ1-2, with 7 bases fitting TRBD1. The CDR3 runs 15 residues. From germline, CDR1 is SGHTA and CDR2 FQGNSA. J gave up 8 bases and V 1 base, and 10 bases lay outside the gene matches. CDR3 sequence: CASSLDLGRDRGYTF. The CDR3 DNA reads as TGTGCCAGCAGCTTAGATCTCGGCAGGGACAGAGGCTACACCTTC.

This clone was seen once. The CDR3 region is CASSIDRNTGELFF. CDR3 DNA: TGTGCCAGTAGTATAGATAGAAACACCGGGGAGCTGTTTTTT. The chain is built from TRBV19 and TRBJ2-2; D is unresolved. The germline V gene encodes CDR1 LNHDA and CDR2 SQIVND (reference sequence). The CDR3 extends over 14 amino acids. Trimming removed 0 bases at V and 2 bases at J, with 4 bases between.

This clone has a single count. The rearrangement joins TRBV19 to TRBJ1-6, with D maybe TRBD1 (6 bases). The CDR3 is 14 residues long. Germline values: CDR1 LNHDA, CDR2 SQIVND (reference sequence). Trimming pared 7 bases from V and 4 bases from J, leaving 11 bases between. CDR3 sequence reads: CASTNRAYNSPLHF. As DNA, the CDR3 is TGTGCCAGTACAAACAGGGCATATAATTCACCCCTCCACTTT.

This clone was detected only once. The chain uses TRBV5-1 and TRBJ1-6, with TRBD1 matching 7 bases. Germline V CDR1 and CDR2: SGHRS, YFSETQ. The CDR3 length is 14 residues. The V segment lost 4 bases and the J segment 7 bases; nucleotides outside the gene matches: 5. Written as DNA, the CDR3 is TGCGCCAGCAGCCCGCGGGACAGAAATTCACCCCTCCACTTT. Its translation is CASSPRDRNSPLHF.

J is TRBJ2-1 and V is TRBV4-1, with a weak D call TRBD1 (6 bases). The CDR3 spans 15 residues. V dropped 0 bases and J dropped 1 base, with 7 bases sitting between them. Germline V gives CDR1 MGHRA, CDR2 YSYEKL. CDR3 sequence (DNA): TGCGCCAGCAGCCAAGAAGGGGGATCCTACAATGAGCAGTTCTTC. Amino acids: CASSQEGGSYNEQFF.

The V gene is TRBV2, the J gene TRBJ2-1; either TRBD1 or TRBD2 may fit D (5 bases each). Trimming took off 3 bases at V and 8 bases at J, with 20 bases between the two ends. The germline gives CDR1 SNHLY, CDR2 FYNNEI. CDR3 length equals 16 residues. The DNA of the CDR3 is TGTGCCAGCAGTGACATAGGGATGGGTGGGGGAGATGAGCAGTTCTTC. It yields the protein CASSDIGMGGGDEQFF.

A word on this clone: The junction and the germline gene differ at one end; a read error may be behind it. CDR3 protein: CVSSAGETQYF. The CDR3 DNA follows: TGTGTCAGCAGCGCAGGGGAGACCCAGTACTTC. This rearrangement joins TRBV7-9 to TRBJ2-5; D possibly corresponds to TRBD1 (5 bases). The CDR3 spans 11 residues. CDR1 SEHNR and CDR2 FQNEAQ come from the germline V gene (reference sequence).

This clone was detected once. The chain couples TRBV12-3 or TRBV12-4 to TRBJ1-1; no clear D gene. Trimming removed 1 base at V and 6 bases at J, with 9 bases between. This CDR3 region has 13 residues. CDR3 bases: TGTGCCAGCAGTTTAGGAGTTGCGGCTGAAGCTTTCTTT. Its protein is CASSLGVAAEAFF.

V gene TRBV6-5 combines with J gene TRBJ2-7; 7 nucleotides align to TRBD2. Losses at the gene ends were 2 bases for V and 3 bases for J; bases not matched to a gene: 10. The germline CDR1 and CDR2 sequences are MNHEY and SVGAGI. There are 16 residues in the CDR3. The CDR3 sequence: CASSYPRDRGSYEQYF. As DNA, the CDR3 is TGTGCCAGCAGTTACCCTCGGGACCGCGGGAGCTACGAGCAGTACTTC.

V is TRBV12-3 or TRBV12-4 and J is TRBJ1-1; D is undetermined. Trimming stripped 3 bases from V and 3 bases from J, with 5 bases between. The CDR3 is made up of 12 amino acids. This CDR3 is CASSFFDTEAFF. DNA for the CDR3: TGTGCCAGCAGTTTTTTTGACACTGAAGCTTTCTTT.

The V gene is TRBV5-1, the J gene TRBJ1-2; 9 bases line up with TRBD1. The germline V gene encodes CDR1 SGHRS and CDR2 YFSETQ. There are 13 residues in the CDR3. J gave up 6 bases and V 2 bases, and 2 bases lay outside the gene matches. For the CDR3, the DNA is TGCGCCAGCAGCTTACAGGGGGCAGATGGCTACACCTTC. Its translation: CASSLQGADGYTF.

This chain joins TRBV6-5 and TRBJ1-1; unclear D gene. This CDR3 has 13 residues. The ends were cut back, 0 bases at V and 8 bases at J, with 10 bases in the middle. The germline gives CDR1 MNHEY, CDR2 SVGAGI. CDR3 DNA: TGTGCCAGCAGTTACTCCCGGGAGGGAGAAGCTTTCTTT. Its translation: CASSYSREGEAFF.

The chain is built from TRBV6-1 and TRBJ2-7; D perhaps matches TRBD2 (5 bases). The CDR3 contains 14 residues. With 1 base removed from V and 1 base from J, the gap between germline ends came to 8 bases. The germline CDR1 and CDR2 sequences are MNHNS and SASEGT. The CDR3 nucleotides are TGTGCCAGCAGTGAAGAGGCGGGTTCCTACGAGCAGTACTTC. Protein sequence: CASSEEAGSYEQYF.

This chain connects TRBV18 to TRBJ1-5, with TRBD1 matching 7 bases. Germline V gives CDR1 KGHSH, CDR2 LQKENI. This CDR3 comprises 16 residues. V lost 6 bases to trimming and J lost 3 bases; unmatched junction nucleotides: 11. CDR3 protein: CASSPNFGQANQPQHF. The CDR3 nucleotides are TGTGCCAGCTCCCCCAACTTCGGACAGGCCAATCAGCCCCAGCATTTT.

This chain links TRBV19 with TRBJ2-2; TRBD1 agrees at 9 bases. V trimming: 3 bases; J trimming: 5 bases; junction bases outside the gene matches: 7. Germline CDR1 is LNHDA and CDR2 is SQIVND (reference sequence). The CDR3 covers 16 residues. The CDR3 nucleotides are TGTGCCAGTAGTATTTCTCCGGGACAGGGAACCGGGGAGCTGTTTTTT. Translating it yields CASSISPGQGTGELFF.

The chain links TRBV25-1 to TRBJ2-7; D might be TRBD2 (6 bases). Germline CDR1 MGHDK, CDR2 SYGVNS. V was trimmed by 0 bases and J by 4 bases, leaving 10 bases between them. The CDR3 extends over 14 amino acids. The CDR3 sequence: CASSEYRTNYEQYF. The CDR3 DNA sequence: TGTGCCAGCAGTGAATATCGGACTAATTACGAGCAGTACTTC.

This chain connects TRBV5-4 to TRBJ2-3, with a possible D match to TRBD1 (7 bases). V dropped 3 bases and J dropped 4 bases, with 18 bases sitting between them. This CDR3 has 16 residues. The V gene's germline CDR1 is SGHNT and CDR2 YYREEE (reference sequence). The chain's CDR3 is CASSWRGQTIADTQYF. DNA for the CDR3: TGTGCCAGCAGCTGGCGGGGACAGACTATAGCAGATACGCAGTATTTT.

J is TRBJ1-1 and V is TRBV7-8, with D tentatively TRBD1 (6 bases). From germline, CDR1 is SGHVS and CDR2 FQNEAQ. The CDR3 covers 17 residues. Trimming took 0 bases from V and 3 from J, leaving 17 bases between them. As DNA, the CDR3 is TGTGCCAGCAGCTTAGCTCGGAGGGGGGGTCGGGACACTGAAGCTTTCTTT. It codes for CASSLARRGGRDTEAFF.